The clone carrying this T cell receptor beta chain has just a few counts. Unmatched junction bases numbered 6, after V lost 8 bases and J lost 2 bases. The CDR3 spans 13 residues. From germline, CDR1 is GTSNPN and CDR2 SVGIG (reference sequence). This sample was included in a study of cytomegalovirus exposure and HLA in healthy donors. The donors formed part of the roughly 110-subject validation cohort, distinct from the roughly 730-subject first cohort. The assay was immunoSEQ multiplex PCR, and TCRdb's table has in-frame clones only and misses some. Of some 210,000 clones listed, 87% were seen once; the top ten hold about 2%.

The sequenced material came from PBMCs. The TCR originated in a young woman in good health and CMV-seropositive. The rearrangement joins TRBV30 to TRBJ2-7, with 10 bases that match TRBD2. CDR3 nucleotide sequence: TGTGCCAGGACTAGCGGATTAACCTACGAGCAGTACTTC. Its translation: CARTSGLTYEQYF. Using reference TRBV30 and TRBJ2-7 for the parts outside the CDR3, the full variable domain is SQTIHQWPATLVQPVGSPLSLECTVEGTSNPNLYWYRQAAGRGLQLLFYSVGIGQISSEVPQNLSASRPQDRQFILSSKKLLLSDSGFYLCARTSGLTYEQYFGPGTRLTVT.